One T cell receptor (beta chain) is described in this entry. The antigen remains unidentified. Documented treatment: oral pan-JAK inhibitor, 5-10 mg twice daily. Researchers took lesional scalp punch biopsies and peripheral blood from people who were alopecia areata patients. The data are from a study of CD8+ T cells in alopecia areata. This CDR3 contains 15 residues. Looked up from germline, CDR1 is SNHLY and CDR2 is FYNNEI. The ends lost 4 bases at V and 0 bases at J; junction bases unmatched: 2. Sequencing relied on a cDNA template that was reverse transcribed from extracted RNA. Here immunoSEQ multiplex PCR was the method, and the copy in TCRdb shows in-frame clones only, minus some. The repertoire holds roughly 4,000 clones, with 69% as singletons. Regarding the study as a whole: Scalp clonality, along with expanded CD8+ clones among the top 100, was significantly decreased by tofacitinib. Clonality exceeded that of normal scalp in lesional scalp, most notably in alopecia totalis/universalis. The treated group had a single nonresponder, limiting CD8+ expansion-response conclusions. While tofacitinib was given, many expanded lesional clones persisted in scalp and blood.

This TCR was recovered from a human donor with alopecia areata. The sequencing here drew on skin, taken at week 24, from a patient treated with tofacitinib. The rearrangement links TRBV2 to TRBJ2-7, with TRBD2 matching 11 bases. This chain's CDR3 is CASSAGTSGSYEQYF. In DNA form, the CDR3 reads TGTGCCAGCAGTGCAGGGACTAGCGGCTCCTACGAGCAGTACTTC.